This record looks at one T cell receptor beta chain sequence and its context. This entry comes from a study of blood T cell repertoires in COVID-19. The CDR3 extends over 15 amino acids. V was trimmed by 1 base and J by 0 bases, leaving 9 bases between them. From germline, CDR1 is SEHNR and CDR2 FQNEAQ (reference sequence). The table came from immunoSEQ multiplex PCR; TCRdb's copy has only in-frame clones and leaves some out. The data hold around 200,000 clones, with 70% to 90% observed a single time. The source is a man aged 35 to 55 with acute or convalescent COVID-19. The chain links TRBV7-9 to TRBJ2-5, with D unclear. The sequencing sample was made of peripheral blood. The CDR3 region is CASSLVPQYQETQYF. The CDR3 DNA reads TGTGCCAGCAGCTTAGTCCCCCAGTACCAAGAGACCCAGTACTTC.